The next 3 T cell receptor beta chains were all read from a single sample in a study of blood T cells in healthy people across ages (dated by TCRdb to about 2015). The method behind the library was 5' RACE. Sequencing was carried out with an Illumina HiSeq 2500. A second roughly 6 to 11 cycle PCR used a sample-barcoded 5' primer and a J-beta primer mix. TCRdb handled the public reads itself, with Q25 trimming in fastp and clone calling in MiXCR, and kept productive beta chains. Identical CDR3 proteins give one entry, which carries the most common genes and DNA. The sample table lists about 290,000 distinct CDR3 sequences, around 29% of them with a count of one. The biggest ten clones account for 29% of the sample. Specimen: blood. All receptors derive from a woman in her seventies in good health.

This clonotype has only a few counts. The gene calls are TRBV28 and TRBJ1-1; TRBD1 might be the D (5 bases). This CDR3 is 11 amino acids long. CDR1 and CDR2 (germline): MDHEN, SYDVKM. Trimming pared 4 bases from V and 11 bases from J, leaving 11 bases between. This CDR3 reads CASSSLGGAFF. In DNA form, the CDR3 reads TGTGCCAGCAGTTCCTTGGGGGGTGCTTTCTTT.

The V call is TRBV6-1, the J call TRBJ1-2, with no clear D. V lost 6 bases and J lost 6, with 14 bases in between. From germline, CDR1 is MNHNS and CDR2 SASEGT. This CDR3 spans 13 amino acids. The CDR3 sequence: CASSPSGRDGYTF. Here the CDR3 DNA reads TGTGCCAGCAGCCCCAGCGGGAGAGATGGCTACACCTTC.

This chain uses TRBV20-1 with TRBJ1-1; D gene ambiguous. This CDR3 has 13 amino acids. The V and J ends lost 3 bases and 3 bases respectively, with 11 bases between them. Germline values: CDR1 DFQATT, CDR2 SNEGSKA (reference sequence). The CDR3 DNA reads as TGCAGTGCTAGGGTCCACCTGGACACTGAAGCTTTCTTT. Protein: CSARVHLDTEAFF.